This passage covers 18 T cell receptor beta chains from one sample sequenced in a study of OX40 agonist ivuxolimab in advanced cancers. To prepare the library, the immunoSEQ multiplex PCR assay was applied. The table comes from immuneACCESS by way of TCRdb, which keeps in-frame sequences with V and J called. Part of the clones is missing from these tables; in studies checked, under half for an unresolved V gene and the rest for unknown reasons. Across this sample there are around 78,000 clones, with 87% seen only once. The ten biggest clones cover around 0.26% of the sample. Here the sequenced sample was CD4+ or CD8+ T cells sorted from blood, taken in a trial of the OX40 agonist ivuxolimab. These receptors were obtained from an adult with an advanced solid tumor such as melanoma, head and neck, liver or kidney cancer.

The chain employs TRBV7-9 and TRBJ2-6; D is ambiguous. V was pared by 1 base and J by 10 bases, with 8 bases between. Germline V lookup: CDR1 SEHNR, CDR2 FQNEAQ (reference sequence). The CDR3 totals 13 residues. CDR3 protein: CASSLEVANVLTF. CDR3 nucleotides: TGTGCCAGCAGCTTAGAGGTGGCTAACGTCCTGACTTTC.

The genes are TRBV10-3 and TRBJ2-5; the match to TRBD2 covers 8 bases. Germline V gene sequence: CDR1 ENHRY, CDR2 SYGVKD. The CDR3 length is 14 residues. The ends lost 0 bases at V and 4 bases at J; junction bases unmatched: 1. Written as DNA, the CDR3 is TGTGCCATCAGTGAGTCGGGACTAGGAGAGACCCAGTACTTC. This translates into CAISESGLGETQYF.

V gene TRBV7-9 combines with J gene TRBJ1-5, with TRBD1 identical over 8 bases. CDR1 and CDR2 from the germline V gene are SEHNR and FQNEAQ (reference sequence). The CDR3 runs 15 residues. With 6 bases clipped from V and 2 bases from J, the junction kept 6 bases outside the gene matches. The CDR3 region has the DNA TGTGCCAGCAGTCCGGACAGGGACGGCAATCAGCCCCAGCATTTT. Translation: CASSPDRDGNQPQHF.

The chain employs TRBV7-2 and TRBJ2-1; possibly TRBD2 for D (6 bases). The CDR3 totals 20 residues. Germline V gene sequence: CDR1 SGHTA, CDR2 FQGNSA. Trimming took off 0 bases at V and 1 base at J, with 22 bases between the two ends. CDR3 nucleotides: TGTGCCAGCAGCTTAGCCGTGGAAGTCGGGGGAGTGGGTTCCTACAATGAGCAGTTCTTC. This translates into CASSLAVEVGGVGSYNEQFF. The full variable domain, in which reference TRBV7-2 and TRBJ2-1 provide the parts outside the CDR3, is GAGVSQSPSNKVTEKGKDVELRCDPISGHTALYWYRQSLGQGLEFLIYFQGNSAPDKSGLPSDRFSAERTGGSVSTLTIQRTQQEDSAVYLCASSLAVEVGGVGSYNEQFFGPGTRLTVL.

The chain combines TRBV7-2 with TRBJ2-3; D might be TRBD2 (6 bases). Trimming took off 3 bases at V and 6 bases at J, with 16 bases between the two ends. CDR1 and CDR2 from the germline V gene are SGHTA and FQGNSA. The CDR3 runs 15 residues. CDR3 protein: CASSFRTTPADTQYF. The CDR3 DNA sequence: TGTGCCAGCAGCTTTAGGACTACCCCAGCTGATACGCAGTATTTT.

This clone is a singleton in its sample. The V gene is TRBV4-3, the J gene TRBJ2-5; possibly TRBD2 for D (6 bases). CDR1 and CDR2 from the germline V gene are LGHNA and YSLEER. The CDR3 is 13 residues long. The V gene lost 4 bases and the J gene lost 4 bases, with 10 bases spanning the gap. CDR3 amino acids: CASSPRDGETQYF. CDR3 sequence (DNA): TGCGCCAGCAGCCCGCGGGACGGAGAGACCCAGTACTTC.

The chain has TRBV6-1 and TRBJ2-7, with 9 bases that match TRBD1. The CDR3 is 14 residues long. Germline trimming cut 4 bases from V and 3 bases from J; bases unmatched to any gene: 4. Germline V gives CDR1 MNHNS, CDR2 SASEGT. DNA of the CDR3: TGTGCCAGCAGTGTGCAGACAGGGGGCTACGAGCAGTACTTC. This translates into CASSVQTGGYEQYF.

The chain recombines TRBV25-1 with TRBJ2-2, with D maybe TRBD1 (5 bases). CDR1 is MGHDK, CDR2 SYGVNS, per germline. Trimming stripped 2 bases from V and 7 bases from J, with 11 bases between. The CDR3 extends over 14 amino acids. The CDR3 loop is CASSEAGRGGELFF. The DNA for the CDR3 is TGTGCCAGCAGTGAAGCAGGGCGAGGCGGGGAGCTGTTTTTT.

CDR3: CASLLAGSYEQYF. The CDR3 coding sequence is TGCGCCAGTCTATTAGCGGGATCCTACGAGCAGTACTTC. V and J are TRBV10-2 and TRBJ2-7, with 8 bases matching TRBD2. Per the germline V gene, CDR1 is WSHSY and CDR2 is SAAADI. V dropped 9 bases and J dropped 1; count of bases not matched to a gene: 5. The CDR3 has 13 residues.

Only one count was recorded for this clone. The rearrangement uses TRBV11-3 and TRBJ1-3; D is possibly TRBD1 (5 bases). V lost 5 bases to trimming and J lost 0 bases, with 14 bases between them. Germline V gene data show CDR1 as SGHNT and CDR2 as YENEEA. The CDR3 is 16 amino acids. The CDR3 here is CASSPRDGNSGNTIYF. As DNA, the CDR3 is TGTGCCAGCAGCCCCCGGGACGGAAACTCTGGAAACACCATATATTTT.

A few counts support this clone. The CDR3 bases are TGTGCCAGCGCCGGGACAGGGGGAACCTCCTACAATGAGCAGTTCTTC. Translation: CASAGTGGTSYNEQFF. V gene TRBV28 combines with J gene TRBJ2-1; 11 nucleotides align to TRBD1. With 8 bases clipped from V and 0 bases from J, the junction kept 6 bases outside the gene matches. The length of the CDR3 is 16 residues. Germline CDR1 reads MDHEN; CDR2 reads SYDVKM.

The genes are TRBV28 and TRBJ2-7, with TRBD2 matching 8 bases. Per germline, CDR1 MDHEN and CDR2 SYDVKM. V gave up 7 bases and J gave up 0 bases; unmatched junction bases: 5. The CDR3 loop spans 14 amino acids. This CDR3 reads CASTRTSPSYEQYF. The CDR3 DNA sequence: TGTGCCAGCACCCGGACTAGCCCCTCCTACGAGCAGTACTTC.

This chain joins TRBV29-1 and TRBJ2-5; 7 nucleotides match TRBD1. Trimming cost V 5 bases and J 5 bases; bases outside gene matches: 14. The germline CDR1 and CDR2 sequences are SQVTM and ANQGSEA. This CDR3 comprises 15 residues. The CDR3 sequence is CSVSSPGTERETQYF. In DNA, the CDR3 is TGCAGCGTTTCCTCCCCCGGGACAGAGAGGGAGACCCAGTACTTC.

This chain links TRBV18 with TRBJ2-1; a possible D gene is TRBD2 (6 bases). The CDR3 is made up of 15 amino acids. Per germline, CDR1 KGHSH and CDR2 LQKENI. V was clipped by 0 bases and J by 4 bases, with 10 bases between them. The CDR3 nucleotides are TGTGCCAGCTCACCACCCGGGGGAAGGTACAATGAGCAGTTCTTC. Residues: CASSPPGGRYNEQFF.

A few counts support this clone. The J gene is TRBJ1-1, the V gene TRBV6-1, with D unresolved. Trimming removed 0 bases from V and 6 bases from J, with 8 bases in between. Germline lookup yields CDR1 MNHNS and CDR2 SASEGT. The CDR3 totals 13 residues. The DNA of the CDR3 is TGTGCCAGCAGTGAAGCTCGGTTTGCTGAAGCTTTCTTT. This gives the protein CASSEARFAEAFF.

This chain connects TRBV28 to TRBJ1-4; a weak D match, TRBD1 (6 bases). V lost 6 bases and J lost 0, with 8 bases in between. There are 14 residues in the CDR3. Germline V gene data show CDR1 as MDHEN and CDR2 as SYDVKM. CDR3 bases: TGTGCCAGCAGCTGGACAGCAACTAATGAAAAACTGTTTTTT. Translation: CASSWTATNEKLFF.

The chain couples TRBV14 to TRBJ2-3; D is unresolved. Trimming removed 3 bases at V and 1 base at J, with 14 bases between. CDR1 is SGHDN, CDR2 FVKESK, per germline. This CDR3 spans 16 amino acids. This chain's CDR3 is CASSHENYYGTDTQYF. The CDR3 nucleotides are TGTGCCAGCAGCCATGAGAATTACTATGGCACAGATACGCAGTATTTT.

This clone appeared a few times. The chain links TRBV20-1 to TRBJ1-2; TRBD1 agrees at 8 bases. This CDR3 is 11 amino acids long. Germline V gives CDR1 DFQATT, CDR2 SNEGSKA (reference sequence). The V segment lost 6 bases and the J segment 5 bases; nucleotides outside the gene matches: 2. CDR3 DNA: TGCAGTGCCAGGGGGCAGTATGGCTACACCTTC. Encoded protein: CSARGQYGYTF.